This TCR beta chain derives from a study of T cells in localized non-small cell lung cancer. A remark on this clone: Its antigen is as yet unknown.

Clones were read by immunoSEQ multiplex PCR, and TCRdb kept only the in-frame ones, dropping some. The sample has about 31,000 clones; approximately 86% are singletons. Study results and limitations: The study linked higher blood T cell density to longer overall survival. T cell clonality was highest in uninvolved adjacent lung, above tumor. Of the top 100 tumor clones, median 57 were in adjacent lung, 25 to 30 among its top 100. Heterogeneity stays possible, as sequencing covered only one tumor region.

Sequenced here: peripheral blood mononuclear cells, sampled before any cancer treatment. The source of this sequence is a woman aged 35-75 years with stage III lung adenocarcinoma.

As DNA, the CDR3 is TGTGCCAGCTCACTACTAGCGTACACCGGGGAGCTGTTTTTT. It codes for CASSLLAYTGELFF. The rearrangement joins TRBV18 to TRBJ2-2; 7 positions match TRBD2. The CDR3 sequence is 14 residues long. CDR1 and CDR2 (germline): KGHSH, LQKENI. Trimming cost V 4 bases and J 3 bases; bases outside gene matches: 2. Drawing the rest from reference TRBV18 and TRBJ2-2, the complete variable domain is NAGVMQNPRHLVRRRGQEARLRCSPMKGHSHVYWYRQLPEEGLKFMVYLQKENIIDESGMPKERFSAEFPKEGPSILRIQQVVRGDSAAYFCASSLLAYTGELFFGEGSRLTVL.